These 8 T cell receptor beta chains were sequenced from one sample in a study of T-cell reconstitution after alpha-beta-depleted transplantation in children. Library preparation (for TCRbeta) was performed with unique molecular identifiers. TCRdb recomputed calls from the PCR reads with MiXCR, one row per CDR3 protein. This table has around 370,000 distinct CDR3 sequences, about 9.3% appearing once. This material consisted of PBMCs from the stem cell graft donor, taken from the stem cell graft. These receptors were taken from a human donor who donated a stem cell graft to a child with acute lymphoblastic leukemia.

This rearrangement joins TRBV5-1 to TRBJ2-1; 12 positions agree with TRBD2. CDR3 length: 15 residues. V lost 6 bases to trimming and J lost 6 bases; unmatched junction nucleotides: 7. Germline CDR1 SGHRS, CDR2 YFSETQ. The CDR3: CASILLAGGSNEQFF. As DNA, the CDR3 is TGCGCCAGCATCCTACTAGCGGGAGGTTCCAATGAGCAGTTCTTC.

The chain employs TRBV7-3 and TRBJ1-5; D ambiguous. Germline V CDR1 and CDR2: SGHTA, FQGTGA. This CDR3 has 13 residues. Trimming took off 3 bases at V and 6 bases at J, with 9 bases between the two ends. CDR3 in DNA: TGTGCCAGCAGCTTGCGGTGGGGTCAGCCCCAGCATTTT. Translated, it gives CASSLRWGQPQHF.

The CDR3 region has the DNA TGCAGTGCTAGAGGTGGTCGGATATCGGGCTACACCTTC. This gives the protein CSARGGRISGYTF. The gene calls are TRBV20-1 and TRBJ1-2; D is uncertain. Trimming removed 1 base from V and 8 bases from J, with 14 bases in between. The CDR3 runs to 13 residues. Per the germline V gene, CDR1 is DFQATT and CDR2 is SNEGSKA (reference sequence).

This clonotype was seen only a few times. This may stem from a read error, because a much larger clone lies one nucleotide away. The chain couples TRBV6-1 to TRBJ2-2; 7 bases fit TRBD1. Germline V gene lookup returns CDR1 MNHNS and CDR2 SASEGT. Trimming at V came to 6 bases and at J to 4 bases, leaving 2 bases not matched to a gene. The CDR3 is made up of 13 amino acids. CDR3 sequence: CASRTGSTGELFF. CDR3 DNA: TGTGCCAGCAGGACAGGGAGCACCGGGGAGCTGTTTTTT.

This clonotype was detected a few times. The rearrangement links TRBV7-9 to TRBJ2-7; 9 nucleotides agree with TRBD2. V lost 5 bases and J lost 2; bases outside the gene matches: 10. Germline CDR1 SEHNR, CDR2 FQNEAQ (reference sequence). CDR3 size: 16 residues. CDR3 coding DNA: TGTGCCAGCAGCCCAAAACTGGTAGCGGGAGCCTACGAGCAGTACTTC. It specifies CASSPKLVAGAYEQYF.

V gene TRBV12-3 or TRBV12-4 combines with J gene TRBJ2-2; 9 bases are shared with TRBD2. The trim removed 5 bases at V and 6 bases at J, leaving 13 bases unmatched. The CDR3 runs 17 residues. DNA of the CDR3: TGTGCCAGCAGTCCCGTTCGTAAGCGGGAGGATCCCGGGGAGCTGTTTTTT. It specifies CASSPVRKREDPGELFF.

The chain has TRBV11-2 and TRBJ2-3; D ambiguous. Trimming stripped 1 base from V and 4 bases from J, with 9 bases between. CDR1 and CDR2 (germline): SGHAT, FQNNGV. The CDR3 has 14 amino acids. The CDR3 DNA follows: TGTGCCAGCAGCTTAGTGGCTAGTCCAGATACGCAGTATTTT. Translation: CASSLVASPDTQYF.

The J gene is TRBJ1-2, the V gene TRBV27, with 9 nucleotides matching TRBD1. The V gene's germline CDR1 is MNHEY and CDR2 SMNVEV (reference sequence). V trimming: 0 bases; J trimming: 3 bases; junction bases outside the gene matches: 5. The length of the CDR3 is 16 residues. The CDR3: CASSLSGTGKYYGYTF. The DNA for the CDR3 is TGTGCCAGCAGTTTATCGGGGACAGGGAAGTACTATGGCTACACCTTC.